This T cell receptor beta chain was sequenced in a study of OX40 agonist ivuxolimab in advanced cancers. The overall study: Mean age 60 years, range about 20 to 79; around 80% male. Previous treatment with anti-PD-1, anti-PD-L1 or anti-CTLA-4 therapy was allowed; 40% had received some. Regarding the study as a whole: Partial responders dosed at 0.1-3.0 mg/kg displayed clonal expansion ranking among the lowest.

On this clone itself: Its cognate antigen is unknown.

Germline-derived CDR1 and CDR2 are LNHDA and SQIVND (reference sequence). V lost 3 bases and J 1 base, leaving 13 bases between the germline ends. The CDR3 totals 15 residues. Generated by immunoSEQ multiplex PCR, the TCRdb table keeps only in-frame clones and is missing some. This table has over 75,000 clones, about nine tenths appearing once. This rearrangement joins TRBV19 to TRBJ2-7; D call uncertain. Sample: CD4+ or CD8+ T cells sorted from blood, taken in a trial of the OX40 agonist ivuxolimab. This TCR derives from an adult with an advanced solid tumor such as melanoma, head and neck, liver or kidney cancer. The CDR3 spells CASSMVYGLSYEQYF. The CDR3 DNA follows: TGTGCCAGTAGTATGGTGTATGGGCTATCCTACGAGCAGTACTTC.